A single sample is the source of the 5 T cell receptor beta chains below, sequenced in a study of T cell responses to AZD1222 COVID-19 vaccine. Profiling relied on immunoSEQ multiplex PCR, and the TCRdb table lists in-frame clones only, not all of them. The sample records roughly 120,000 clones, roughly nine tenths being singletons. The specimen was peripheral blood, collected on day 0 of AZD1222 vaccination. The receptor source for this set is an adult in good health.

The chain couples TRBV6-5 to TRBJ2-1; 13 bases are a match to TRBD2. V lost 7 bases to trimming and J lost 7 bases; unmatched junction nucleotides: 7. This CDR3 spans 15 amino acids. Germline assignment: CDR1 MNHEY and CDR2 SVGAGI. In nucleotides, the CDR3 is TGTGCCAGCAACGAACTAGCGGGGGGGGAAAATGAGCAGTTCTTC. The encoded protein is CASNELAGGENEQFF.

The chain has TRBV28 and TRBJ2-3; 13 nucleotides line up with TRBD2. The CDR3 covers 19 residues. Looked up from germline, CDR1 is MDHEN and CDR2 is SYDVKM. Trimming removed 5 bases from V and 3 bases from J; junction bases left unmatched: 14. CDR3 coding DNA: TGTGCCAGCAGTCAGACTAGCGGGGGGCCCAACCTAGGGACAGATACGCAGTATTTT. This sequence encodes CASSQTSGGPNLGTDTQYF.

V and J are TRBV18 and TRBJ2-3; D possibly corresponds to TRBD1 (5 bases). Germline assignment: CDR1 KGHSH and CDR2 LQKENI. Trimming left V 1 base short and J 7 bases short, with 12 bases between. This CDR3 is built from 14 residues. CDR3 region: CASSPLSQGYTQYF. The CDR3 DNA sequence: TGTGCCAGCTCACCACTCAGCCAGGGCTATACGCAGTATTTT. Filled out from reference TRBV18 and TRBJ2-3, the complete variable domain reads NAGVMQNPRHLVRRRGQEARLRCSPMKGHSHVYWYRQLPEEGLKFMVYLQKENIIDESGMPKERFSAEFPKEGPSILRIQQVVRGDSAAYFCASSPLSQGYTQYFGPGTRLTVL.

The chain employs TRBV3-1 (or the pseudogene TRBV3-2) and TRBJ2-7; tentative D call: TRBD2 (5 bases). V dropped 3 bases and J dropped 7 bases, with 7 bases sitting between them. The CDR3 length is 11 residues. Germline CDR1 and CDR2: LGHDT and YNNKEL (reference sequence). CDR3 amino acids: CASSHPGEQYF. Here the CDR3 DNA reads TGTGCCAGCAGCCACCCGGGGGAGCAGTACTTC.

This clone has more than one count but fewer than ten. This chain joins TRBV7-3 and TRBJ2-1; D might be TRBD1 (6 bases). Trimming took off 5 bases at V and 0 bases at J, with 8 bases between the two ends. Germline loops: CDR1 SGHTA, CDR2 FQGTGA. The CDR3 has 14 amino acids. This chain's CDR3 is CASSVQGSYNEQFF. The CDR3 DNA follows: TGTGCCAGCAGCGTACAGGGCTCCTACAATGAGCAGTTCTTC.